This T cell receptor beta chain was observed in a study of response to subunit inactivated influenza vaccine. The V segment lost 3 bases and the J segment 9 bases; nucleotides outside the gene matches: 3. The length of the CDR3 is 14 residues. TCRdb independently ran MiXCR on the RT-PCR reads; one entry per CDR3 protein. The table includes about 570,000 distinct CDR3 sequences, 10% to 12% detected once. This clonotype was seen many times. This sample was shared with a second study, whose subject was T cells expressing NK-cell markers. That report adds: TCR beta cDNA was generated via 5'RACE template switching incorporating UMIs. CD8+ T cells in 5 or 6 donors included dominant NKG2C+ clonotypes at roughly 1.0-8%.

The origin of this receptor is a middle-aged man who received an inactivated influenza vaccine. The input for sequencing was PBMCs from blood, taken on the day of vaccination. The chain carries TRBV12-3 or TRBV12-4 and TRBJ1-6; 9 nucleotides align to TRBD1. CDR3 DNA: TGTGCCAGCAGTTTCGGGACAGGGCGTTCACCCCTCCACTTT. Translation gives CASSFGTGRSPLHF.